The 3 T cell receptor beta chains below all came from one sample that was sequenced in a study of cytomegalovirus exposure and HLA in healthy donors (dated by TCRdb to about 2017). The library was prepared using the immunoSEQ multiplex PCR assay. A mixture of 60 forward primers for TCR Vbeta segments and 13 reverse primers for TCR Jbeta segments was used in the multiplex PCR. This is the immuneACCESS table as TCRdb keeps it, with only in-frame sequences that have V and J called. A part of the clones is gone; compared with another copy, unresolved V genes explain less than half, and the rest is unexplained. The sample table contains about 120,000 clones; only one count was recorded for about 80% of them. Clones ranked in the top ten supply 2.5% to 3.5% of the sample. Sequencing was carried out using PBMCs. The receptors here all came from a young woman in good health and CMV-seropositive.

This chain uses TRBV19 with TRBJ1-1; D possibly corresponds to TRBD1 (5 bases). The V end lost 4 bases, the J end lost 2 bases, and 11 bases lay between the germline ends. Per the germline V gene, CDR1 is LNHDA and CDR2 is SQIVND (reference sequence). This CDR3 is built from 14 residues. The CDR3 loop reads CASSTPGINTEAFF. DNA for the CDR3: TGTGCCAGTAGTACGCCAGGGATAAACACTGAAGCTTTCTTT.

The rearrangement joins TRBV7-8 to TRBJ1-3; D is perhaps TRBD1 (5 bases). Per germline, CDR1 SGHVS and CDR2 FQNEAQ. CDR3 length: 15 amino acids. Trimming cost V 8 bases and J 4 bases, with 18 bases left between them. CDR3 DNA: TGTGCCAGCGGCGTAGCGGGGCCAGCCGGAAACACCATATATTTT. It specifies CASGVAGPAGNTIYF.

The chain joins TRBV6-6 to TRBJ1-4; D is undetermined. The CDR3 has 13 residues. The germline gives CDR1 MNHNY, CDR2 SVGAGI (reference sequence). V gave up 0 bases and J gave up 6 bases, with 5 bases separating them. CDR3 loop: CASSYSQDEKLFF. DNA for the CDR3: TGTGCCAGCAGTTACTCCCAGGATGAAAAACTGTTTTTT.